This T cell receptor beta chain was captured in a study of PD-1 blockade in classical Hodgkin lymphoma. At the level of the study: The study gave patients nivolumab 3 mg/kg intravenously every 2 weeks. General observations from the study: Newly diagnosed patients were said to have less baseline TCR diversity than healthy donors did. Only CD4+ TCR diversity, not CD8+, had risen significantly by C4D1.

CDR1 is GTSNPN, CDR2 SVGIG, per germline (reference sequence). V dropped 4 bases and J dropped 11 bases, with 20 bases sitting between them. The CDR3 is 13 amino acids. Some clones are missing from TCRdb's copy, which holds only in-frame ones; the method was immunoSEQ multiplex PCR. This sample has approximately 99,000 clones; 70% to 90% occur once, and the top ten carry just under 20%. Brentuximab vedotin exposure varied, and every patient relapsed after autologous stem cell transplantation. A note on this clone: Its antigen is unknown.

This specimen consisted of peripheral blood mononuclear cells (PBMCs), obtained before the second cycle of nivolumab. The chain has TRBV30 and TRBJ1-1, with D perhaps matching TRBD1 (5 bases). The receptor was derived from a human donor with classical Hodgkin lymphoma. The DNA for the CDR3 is TGTGCCTGGACTGAGCCACGGCGGGGCCTGGCTTTCTTT. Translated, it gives CAWTEPRRGLAFF. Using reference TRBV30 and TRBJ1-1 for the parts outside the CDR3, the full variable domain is SQTIHQWPATLVQPVGSPLSLECTVEGTSNPNLYWYRQAAGRGLQLLFYSVGIGQISSEVPQNLSASRPQDRQFILSSKKLLLSDSGFYLCAWTEPRRGLAFFGQGTRLTVV.